Below are 4 T cell receptor beta chains sequenced from a single sample in a study of post-analysis software for immune sequencing data. Study-wide findings and caveats: Patients had higher frequencies than controls of five TRBV segments, including TRBV5-6, TRBV5-1 and TRBV20-1.

Unique-molecular-identifier-tagged TCR beta cDNA libraries were used. Each CDR3 protein gets one entry after TCRdb re-called the PCR reads with MiXCR. The sample holds roughly 620,000 distinct CDR3 sequences; 44% are singletons and the top ten take roughly 1.8%. These TCRs' antigens remain unknown. The sequenced sample consisted of blood. These receptors came from a girl aged 5-17 years with multiple sclerosis.

The V call is TRBV7-2, the J call TRBJ1-5; possibly TRBD1 for D (6 bases). Trimming shortened V by 3 bases and J by 6 bases, and 12 bases separated the two germline ends. This CDR3 contains 14 residues. Germline CDR1 SGHTA, CDR2 FQGNSA. CDR3 sequence: CASSFAGAGQPQHF. CDR3 in DNA: TGTGCCAGCAGCTTCGCAGGGGCGGGTCAGCCCCAGCATTTT.

The CDR3 sequence: CASSLFGRVGEKNYGYTF. The CDR3 DNA reads as TGTGCCAGCAGTTTATTCGGCAGGGTGGGAGAGAAAAACTATGGCTACACCTTC. The chain carries TRBV28 and TRBJ1-2, with TRBD1 as a possible D gene (5 bases). Trimming took 1 base from V and 2 from J, leaving 20 bases between them. Per germline, CDR1 MDHEN and CDR2 SYDVKM. The CDR3 runs to 18 residues.

This clonotype has just a few counts. The chain links TRBV11-2 to TRBJ2-7; D remains ambiguous. The CDR3 runs 15 residues. Germline CDR1 is SGHAT and CDR2 is FQNNGV. V was pared by 0 bases and J by 3 bases, with 12 bases between. CDR3 nucleotide sequence: TGTGCCAGCAGCTTAGATTTCGAAGTTGACTACGAGCAGTACTTC. Translating gives CASSLDFEVDYEQYF.

This chain uses TRBV5-1 with TRBJ2-3; D may be TRBD2 (5 bases). The length of the CDR3 is 14 residues. Per the germline V gene, CDR1 is SGHRS and CDR2 is YFSETQ. The ends were cut back, 1 base at V and 4 bases at J, with 10 bases in the middle. CDR3 region: CASSLSRGPDTQYF. The CDR3 nucleotides are TGCGCCAGCAGCTTGTCACGGGGTCCAGATACGCAGTATTTT.